This T cell receptor (beta chain) is drawn from a study of blood T cell repertoires in COVID-19. Looking at the study overall: The samples span acute and convalescent COVID-19 from the United States, Italy and Spain. PBMCs, B-cell-depleted T cells, or T cells provided the cDNA or gDNA that made up the material.

This CDR3 region has 13 residues. Germline V gives CDR1 MNHEY, CDR2 SVGAGI. V lost 6 bases and J 5 bases, leaving 8 bases between the germline ends. Original data processing: Cell counts per sample came from amplifying reference gene primers. Assay used: immunoSEQ multiplex PCR; TCRdb lists only in-frame clones, some missing. V, J and clone size reflect that table, while D and trimming were determined from the DNA. The sample contains a few hundred thousand clones, 80% to 90% of which appear only once. The specimen was peripheral blood. The origin of this receptor is a man aged 55-75 years who had recovered from COVID-19. The chain has TRBV6-5 and TRBJ1-6; D possibly corresponds to TRBD1 (6 bases). The CDR3: CASRDSDNSPLHF. The CDR3 DNA sequence: TGTGCCAGCAGGGACAGCGATAATTCACCCCTCCACTTT.